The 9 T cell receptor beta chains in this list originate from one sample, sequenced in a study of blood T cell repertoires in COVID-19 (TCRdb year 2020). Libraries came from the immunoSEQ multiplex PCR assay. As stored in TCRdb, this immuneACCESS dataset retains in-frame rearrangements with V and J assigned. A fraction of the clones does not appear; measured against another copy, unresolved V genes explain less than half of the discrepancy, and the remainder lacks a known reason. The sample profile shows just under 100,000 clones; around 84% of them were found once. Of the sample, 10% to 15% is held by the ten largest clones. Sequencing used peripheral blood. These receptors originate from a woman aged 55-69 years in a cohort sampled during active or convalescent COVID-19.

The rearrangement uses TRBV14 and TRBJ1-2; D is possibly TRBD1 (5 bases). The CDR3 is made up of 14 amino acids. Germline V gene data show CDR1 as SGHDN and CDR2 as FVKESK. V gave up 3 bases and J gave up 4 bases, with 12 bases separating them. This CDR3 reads CASSHLGETYGYTF. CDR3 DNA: TGTGCCAGCAGCCACCTAGGGGAAACCTATGGCTACACCTTC.

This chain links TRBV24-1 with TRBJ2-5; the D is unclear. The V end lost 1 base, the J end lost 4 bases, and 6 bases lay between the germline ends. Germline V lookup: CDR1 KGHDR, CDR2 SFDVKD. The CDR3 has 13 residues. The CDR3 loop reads CATSDFARETQYF. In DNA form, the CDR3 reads TGTGCCACCAGTGATTTCGCTAGAGAGACCCAGTACTTC.

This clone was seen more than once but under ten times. CDR3 sequence: CASSGTKGAWEQYF. CDR3 sequence (DNA): TGCGCCAGCAGCGGGACAAAGGGAGCCTGGGAGCAGTACTTC. The rearrangement links TRBV5-1 to TRBJ2-7; tentative D call: TRBD1 (6 bases). Germline CDR1 is SGHRS and CDR2 is YFSETQ. Between the trimmed V and J ends, which lost 4 bases and 7 bases, there was a span of 18 bases. This CDR3 is 14 amino acids long.

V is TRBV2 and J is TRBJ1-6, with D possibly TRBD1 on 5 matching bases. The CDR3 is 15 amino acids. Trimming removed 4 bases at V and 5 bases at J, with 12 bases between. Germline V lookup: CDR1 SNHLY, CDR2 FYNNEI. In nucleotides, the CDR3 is TGTGCCAGCAGTGTCTCAGGGATGGATAATTCACCCCTCCACTTT. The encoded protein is CASSVSGMDNSPLHF.

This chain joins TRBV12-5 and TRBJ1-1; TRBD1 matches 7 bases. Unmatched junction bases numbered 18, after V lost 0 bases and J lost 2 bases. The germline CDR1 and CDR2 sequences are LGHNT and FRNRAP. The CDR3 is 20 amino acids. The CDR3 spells CASGLVRQGFAGKKNTEAFF. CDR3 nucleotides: TGTGCTAGTGGTTTGGTACGACAGGGATTTGCCGGGAAGAAAAACACTGAAGCTTTCTTT.

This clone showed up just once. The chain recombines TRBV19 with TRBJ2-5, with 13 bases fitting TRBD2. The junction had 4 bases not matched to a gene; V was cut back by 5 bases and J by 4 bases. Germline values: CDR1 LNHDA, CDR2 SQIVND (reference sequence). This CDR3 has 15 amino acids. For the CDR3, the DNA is TGTGCCAGTAGTGAGGGACTAGCGGGGAGAGAGACCCAGTACTTC. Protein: CASSEGLAGRETQYF.

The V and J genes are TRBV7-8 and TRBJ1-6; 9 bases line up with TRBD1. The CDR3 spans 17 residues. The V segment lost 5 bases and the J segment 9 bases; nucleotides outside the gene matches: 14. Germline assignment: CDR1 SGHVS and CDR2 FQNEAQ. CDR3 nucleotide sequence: TGTGCCAGCAGCCTGGGACAGGGTAGCATTCGGGCTTCACCCCTCCACTTT. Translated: CASSLGQGSIRASPLHF.

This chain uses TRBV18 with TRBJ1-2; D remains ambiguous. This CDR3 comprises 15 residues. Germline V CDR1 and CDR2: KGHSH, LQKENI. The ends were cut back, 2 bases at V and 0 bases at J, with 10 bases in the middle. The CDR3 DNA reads TGTGCCAGCTCACCAATCCCATTTGCTAACTATGGCTACACCTTC. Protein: CASSPIPFANYGYTF.

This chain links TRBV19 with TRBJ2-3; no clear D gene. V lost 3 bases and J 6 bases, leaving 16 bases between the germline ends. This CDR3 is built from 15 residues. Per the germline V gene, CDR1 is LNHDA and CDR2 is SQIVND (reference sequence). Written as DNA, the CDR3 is TGTGCCAGTAGTATGGGTGGGCTCCATAGGGATACGCAGTATTTT. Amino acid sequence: CASSMGGLHRDTQYF. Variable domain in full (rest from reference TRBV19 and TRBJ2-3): DGGITQSPKYLFRKEGQNVTLSCEQNLNHDAMYWYRQDPGQGLRLIYYSQIVNDFQKGDIAEGYSVSREKKESFPLTVTSAQKNPTAFYLCASSMGGLHRDTQYFGPGTRLTVL.